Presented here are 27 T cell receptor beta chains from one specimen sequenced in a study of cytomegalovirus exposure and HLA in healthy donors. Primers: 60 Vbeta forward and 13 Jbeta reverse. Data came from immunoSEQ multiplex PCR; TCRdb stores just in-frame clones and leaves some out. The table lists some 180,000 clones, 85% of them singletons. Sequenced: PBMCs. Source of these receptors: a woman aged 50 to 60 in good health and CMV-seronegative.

The CDR3 protein is CASFAGDQPQHF. Here the CDR3 DNA reads TGTGCGTCATTTGCGGGAGATCAGCCCCAGCATTTT. The V and J genes are TRBV28 and TRBJ1-5, with D uncertain. CDR1 and CDR2 from the germline V gene are MDHEN and SYDVKM. CDR3 size: 12 residues.

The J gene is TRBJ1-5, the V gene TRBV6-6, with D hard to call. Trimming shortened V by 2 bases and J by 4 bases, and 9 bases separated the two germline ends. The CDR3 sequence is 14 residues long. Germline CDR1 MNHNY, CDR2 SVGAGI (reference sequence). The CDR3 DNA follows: TGTGCCAGCAGTTACGGAGGAGCTAATCAGCCCCAGCATTTT. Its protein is CASSYGGANQPQHF.

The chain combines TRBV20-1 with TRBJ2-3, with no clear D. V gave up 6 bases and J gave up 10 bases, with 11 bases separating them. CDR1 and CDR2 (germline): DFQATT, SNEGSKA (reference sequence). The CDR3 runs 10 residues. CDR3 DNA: TGCAGTGCCCTGCTAGGTGCGCAGTATTTT. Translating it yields CSALLGAQYF.

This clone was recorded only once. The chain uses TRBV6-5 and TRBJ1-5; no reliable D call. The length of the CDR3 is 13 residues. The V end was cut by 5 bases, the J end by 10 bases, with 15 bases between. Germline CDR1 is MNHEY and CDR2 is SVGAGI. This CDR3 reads CASSPTAGQPQHF. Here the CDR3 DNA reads TGTGCCAGCAGTCCTACCGCAGGTCAACCCCAGCATTTT.

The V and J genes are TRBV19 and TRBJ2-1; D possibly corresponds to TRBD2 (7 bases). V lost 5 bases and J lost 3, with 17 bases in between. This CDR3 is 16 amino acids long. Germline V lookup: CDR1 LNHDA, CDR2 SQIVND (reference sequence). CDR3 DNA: TGTGCCAGTAGTCCAGTAAGGGGGGGGCTCTACAATGAGCAGTTCTTC. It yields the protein CASSPVRGGLYNEQFF.

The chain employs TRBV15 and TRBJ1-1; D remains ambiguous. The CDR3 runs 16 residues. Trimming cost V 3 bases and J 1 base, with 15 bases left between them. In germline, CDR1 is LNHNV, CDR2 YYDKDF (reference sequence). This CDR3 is CATSRQRLPQNTEAFF. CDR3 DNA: TGTGCCACCAGCAGGCAGAGACTCCCCCAGAACACTGAAGCTTTCTTT.

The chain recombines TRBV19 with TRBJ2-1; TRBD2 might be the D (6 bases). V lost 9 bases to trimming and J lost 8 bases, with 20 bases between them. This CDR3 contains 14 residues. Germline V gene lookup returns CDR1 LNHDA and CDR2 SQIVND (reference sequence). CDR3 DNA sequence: TGTGCCAGCGACCGGGACTCCGATCCCGATGAGCAGTTCTTC. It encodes CASDRDSDPDEQFF.

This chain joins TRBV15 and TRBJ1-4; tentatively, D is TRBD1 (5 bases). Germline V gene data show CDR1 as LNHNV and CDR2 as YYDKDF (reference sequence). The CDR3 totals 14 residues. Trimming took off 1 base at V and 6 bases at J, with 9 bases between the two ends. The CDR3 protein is CATSRVGVDEKLFF. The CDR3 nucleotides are TGTGCCACCAGCAGAGTAGGGGTGGATGAAAAACTGTTTTTT.

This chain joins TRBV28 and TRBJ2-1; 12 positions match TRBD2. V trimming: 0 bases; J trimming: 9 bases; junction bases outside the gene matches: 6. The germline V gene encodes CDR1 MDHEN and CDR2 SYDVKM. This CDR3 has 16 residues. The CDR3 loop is CASSLWVTSGSSEQFF. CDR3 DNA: TGTGCCAGCAGTTTATGGGTGACTAGCGGGAGTAGTGAGCAGTTCTTC.

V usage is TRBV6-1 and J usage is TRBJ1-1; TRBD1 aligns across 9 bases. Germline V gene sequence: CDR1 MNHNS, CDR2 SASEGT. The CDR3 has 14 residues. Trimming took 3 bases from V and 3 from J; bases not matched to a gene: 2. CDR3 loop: CASSEGTGYTEAFF. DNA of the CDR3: TGTGCCAGCAGTGAGGGGACAGGGTACACTGAAGCTTTCTTT.

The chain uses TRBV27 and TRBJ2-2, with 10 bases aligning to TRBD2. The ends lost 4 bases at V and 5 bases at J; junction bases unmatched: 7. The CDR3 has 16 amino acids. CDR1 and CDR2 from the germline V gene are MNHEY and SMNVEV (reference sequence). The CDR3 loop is CASSWLAGVRTGELFF. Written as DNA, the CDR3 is TGTGCCAGCAGTTGGCTAGCGGGAGTAAGGACCGGGGAGCTGTTTTTT.

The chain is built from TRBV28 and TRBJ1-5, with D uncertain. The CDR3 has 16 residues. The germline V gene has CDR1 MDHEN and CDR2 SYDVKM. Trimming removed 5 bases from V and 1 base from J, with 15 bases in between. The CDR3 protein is CASSVTTRGSNQPQHF. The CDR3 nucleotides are TGTGCCAGCAGTGTCACGACAAGAGGGAGCAATCAGCCCCAGCATTTT.

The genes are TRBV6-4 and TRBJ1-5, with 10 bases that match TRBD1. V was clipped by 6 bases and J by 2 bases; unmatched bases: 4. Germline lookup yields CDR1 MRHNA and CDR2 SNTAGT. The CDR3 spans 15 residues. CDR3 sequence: CASSGGTGGNQPQHF. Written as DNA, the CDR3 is TGTGCCAGCAGCGGAGGGACAGGGGGCAATCAGCCCCAGCATTTT.

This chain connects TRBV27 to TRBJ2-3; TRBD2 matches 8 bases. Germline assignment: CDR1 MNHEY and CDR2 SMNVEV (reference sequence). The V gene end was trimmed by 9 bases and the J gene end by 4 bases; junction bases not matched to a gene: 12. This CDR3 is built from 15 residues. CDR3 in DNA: TGTGCCAGTGGTCGGAATAGCGGGATGGCAGATACGCAGTATTTT. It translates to CASGRNSGMADTQYF.

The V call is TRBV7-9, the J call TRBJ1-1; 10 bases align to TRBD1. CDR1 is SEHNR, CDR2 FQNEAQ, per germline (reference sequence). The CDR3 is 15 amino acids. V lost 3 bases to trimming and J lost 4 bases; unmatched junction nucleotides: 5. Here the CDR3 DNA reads TGTGCCAGCAGCTTGGGGACAGGGGATAGCACTGAAGCTTTCTTT. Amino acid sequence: CASSLGTGDSTEAFF.

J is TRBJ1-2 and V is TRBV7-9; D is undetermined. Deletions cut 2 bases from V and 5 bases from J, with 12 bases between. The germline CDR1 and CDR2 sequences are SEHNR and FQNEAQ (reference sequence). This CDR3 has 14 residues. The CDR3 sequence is CASSLRRIAYGYTF. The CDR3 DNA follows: TGTGCCAGCAGCTTAAGGCGGATTGCGTATGGCTACACCTTC.

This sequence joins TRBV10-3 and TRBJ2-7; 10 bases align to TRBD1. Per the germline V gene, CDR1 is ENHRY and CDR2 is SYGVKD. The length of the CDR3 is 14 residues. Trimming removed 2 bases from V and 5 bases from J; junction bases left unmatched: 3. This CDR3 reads CAISEGQGGNEQYF. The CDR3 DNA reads TGTGCCATCAGTGAGGGACAGGGGGGGAACGAGCAGTACTTC.

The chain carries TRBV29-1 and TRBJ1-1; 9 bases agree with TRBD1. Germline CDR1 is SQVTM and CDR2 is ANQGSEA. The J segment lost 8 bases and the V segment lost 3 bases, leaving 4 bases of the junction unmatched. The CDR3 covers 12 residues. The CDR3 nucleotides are TGCAGCGTTGATCTGGGGACAGGGGAAGCTTTCTTT. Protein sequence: CSVDLGTGEAFF.

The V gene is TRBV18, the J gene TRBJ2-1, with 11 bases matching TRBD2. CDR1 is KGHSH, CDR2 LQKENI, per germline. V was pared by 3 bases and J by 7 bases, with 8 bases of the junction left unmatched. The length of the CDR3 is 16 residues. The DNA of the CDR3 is TGTGCCAGCTCACCCCCTACTAGCGGGAGTGCAAATGAGCAGTTCTTC. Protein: CASSPPTSGSANEQFF.

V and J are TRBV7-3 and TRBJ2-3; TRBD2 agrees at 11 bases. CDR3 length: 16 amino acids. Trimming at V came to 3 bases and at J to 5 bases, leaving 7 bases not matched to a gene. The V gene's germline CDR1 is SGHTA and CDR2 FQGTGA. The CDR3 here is CASSFLAGGPRDTQYF. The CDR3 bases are TGTGCCAGCAGCTTCTTAGCGGGAGGGCCGAGAGATACGCAGTATTTT.

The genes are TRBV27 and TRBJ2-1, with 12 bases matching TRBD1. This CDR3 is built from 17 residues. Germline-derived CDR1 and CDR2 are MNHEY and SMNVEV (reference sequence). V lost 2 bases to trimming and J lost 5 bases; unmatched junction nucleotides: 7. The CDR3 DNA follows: TGTGCCAGCAGTTTACGGGGGACAGGGGGCGCGGACAATGAGCAGTTCTTC. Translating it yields CASSLRGTGGADNEQFF.

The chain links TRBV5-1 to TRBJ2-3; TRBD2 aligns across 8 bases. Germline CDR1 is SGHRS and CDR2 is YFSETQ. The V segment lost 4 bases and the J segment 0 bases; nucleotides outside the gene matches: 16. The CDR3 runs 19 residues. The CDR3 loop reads CASSHSPRVAGYSTDTQYF. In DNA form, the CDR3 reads TGCGCCAGCAGCCACTCCCCTAGGGTAGCGGGATACAGCACAGATACGCAGTATTTT.

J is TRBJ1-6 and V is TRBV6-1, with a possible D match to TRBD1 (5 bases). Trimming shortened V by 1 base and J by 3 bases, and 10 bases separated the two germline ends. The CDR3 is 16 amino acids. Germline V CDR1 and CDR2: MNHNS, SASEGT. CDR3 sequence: CASSEGTGLYNSPLHF. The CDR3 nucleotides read TGTGCCAGCAGTGAAGGAACAGGCCTCTATAATTCACCCCTCCACTTT.

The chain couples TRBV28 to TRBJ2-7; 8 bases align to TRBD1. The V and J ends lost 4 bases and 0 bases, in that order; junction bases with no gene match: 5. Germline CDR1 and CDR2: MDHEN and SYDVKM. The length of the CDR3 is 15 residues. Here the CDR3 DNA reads TGTGCCAGCAGTTCGTCAGGGGGCCGCTCCTACGAGCAGTACTTC. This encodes CASSSSGGRSYEQYF.

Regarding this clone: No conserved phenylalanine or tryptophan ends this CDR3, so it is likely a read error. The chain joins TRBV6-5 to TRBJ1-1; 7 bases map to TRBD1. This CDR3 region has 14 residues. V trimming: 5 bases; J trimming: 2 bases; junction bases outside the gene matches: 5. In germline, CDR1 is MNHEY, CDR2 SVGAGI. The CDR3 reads CASSPGQLNTEAFL. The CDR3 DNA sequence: TGTGCCAGCAGTCCGGGACAGCTTAACACTGAAGCTTTCCTT.

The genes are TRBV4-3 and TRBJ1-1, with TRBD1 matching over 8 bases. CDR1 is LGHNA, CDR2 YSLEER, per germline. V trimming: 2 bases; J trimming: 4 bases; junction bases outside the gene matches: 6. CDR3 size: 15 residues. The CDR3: CASSQQGATSTEAFF. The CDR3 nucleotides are TGCGCCAGCAGCCAACAGGGGGCTACGAGCACTGAAGCTTTCTTT.

In nucleotides, the CDR3 is TGCGCCAGCAGCGGGGGACAGAAAGAGACCCAGTACTTC. Translation gives CASSGGQKETQYF. The V call is TRBV5-1, the J call TRBJ2-5; TRBD1 aligns across 7 bases. The germline V gene has CDR1 SGHRS and CDR2 YFSETQ. V lost 4 bases to trimming and J lost 3 bases; unmatched junction nucleotides: 3. This CDR3 contains 13 residues.